The source of this T cell receptor beta chain is a study of T cells after posttransplantation cyclophosphamide. Whole-study results and caveats: After PTCy, TRB diversity resembled that of CNI/methotrexate controls. Blood and skin or GI T cell repertoires showed limited TRB overlap.

As for this clone: Antigen: not known.

Germline V gene lookup returns CDR1 MDHEN and CDR2 SYDVKM. The CDR3 has 12 amino acids. Trimming took off 4 bases at V and 8 bases at J, with 11 bases between the two ends. Method: immunoSEQ multiplex PCR; TCRdb's copy keeps in-frame clones and lacks some. The sample shows 6,500 or so clones, roughly four fifths of them seen only once. A marrow graft followed busulfan-fludarabine conditioning, with cyclophosphamide on days +3 and +4. This specimen was PBMCs, taken 1,400 to 1,500 days after allogeneic stem cell transplant with posttransplant cyclophosphamide. The source is a male patient aged 25 to 39 who received an allogeneic stem cell transplant from a related donor, was CMV-positive, and had acute GVHD only. Certain T cells may be donor cells from the graft. V usage is TRBV28 and J usage is TRBJ1-2; D is ambiguous. The DNA of the CDR3 is TGTGCCAGCAGTTCATCTCCCCAGGGCTACACCTTC. It encodes CASSSSPQGYTF.